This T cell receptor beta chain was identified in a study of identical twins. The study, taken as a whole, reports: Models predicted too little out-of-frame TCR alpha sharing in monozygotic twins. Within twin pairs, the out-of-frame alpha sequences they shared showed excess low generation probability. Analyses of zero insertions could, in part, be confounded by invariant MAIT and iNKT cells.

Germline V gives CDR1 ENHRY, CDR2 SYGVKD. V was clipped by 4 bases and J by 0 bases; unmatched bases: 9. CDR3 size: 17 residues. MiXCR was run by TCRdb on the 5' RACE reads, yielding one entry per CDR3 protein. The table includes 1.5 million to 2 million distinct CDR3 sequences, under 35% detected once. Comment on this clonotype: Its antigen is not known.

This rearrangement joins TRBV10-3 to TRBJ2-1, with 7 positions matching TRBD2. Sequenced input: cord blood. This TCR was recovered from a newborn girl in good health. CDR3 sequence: CAISGFQSGVSYNEQFF. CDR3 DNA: TGTGCCATCAGTGGATTCCAAAGCGGGGTCTCCTACAATGAGCAGTTCTTC.